This TCR beta chain originates from a study of beta chain features in type 1 diabetes. Broader study findings: People with Type 1 diabetes carried modestly yet significantly shorter TCRB CDR3s in all four CD4+ subsets. Whether TCRB rearrangement is influenced by HLA type went unresolved here.

On this clone itself: Its antigen is currently unknown.

Reverse transcription of all isolated RNA meant that expressed TCRB transcripts were sequenced. Sequencing used immunoSEQ multiplex PCR; TCRdb keeps in-frame clones, though not all of them. This table holds roughly 260,000 clones, approximately 11% found once. The CDR3 is 15 amino acids. Sequencing input: naive CD4+ T cells from blood. This chain links TRBV21-1 with TRBJ2-7; the table's D gene call, TRBD1, was not cross checked with the DNA. TRBV21-1 is marked as a pseudogene. The TCR originated in a man aged 25 to 40 with type 1 diabetes. In nucleotides, the CDR3 is TGTGCCAGCAGCAAAGGGAAAGGGGGCGAGGACGAGCAGTACTTC. Translation gives CASSKGKGGEDEQYF.